One and the same sample provided the 20 T cell receptor beta chains below, sequenced in a study of blood T cell repertoires in COVID-19. TCRdb's table, derived via immunoSEQ multiplex PCR, lists solely in-frame clones and lacks some. The table lists under 300,000 clones, approximately 91% of them singletons, with 0.75% to 1% in the top ten. The sample consisted of PBMCs or T cells enriched from blood (not recorded which). These receptors were collected from a woman in her twenties or thirties who had recovered from COVID-19.

The chain combines TRBV7-3 with TRBJ2-3, with a tentative D call TRBD2 (6 bases). CDR1 and CDR2 (germline): SGHTA, FQGTGA. The CDR3 loop spans 18 amino acids. Trimming pared 5 bases from V and 6 bases from J, leaving 27 bases between. CDR3 region: CASSPGEVWRRRSDTQYF. The CDR3 region has the DNA TGTGCCAGCAGCCCCGGGGAGGTGTGGCGCCGAAGGTCGGATACGCAGTATTTT.

V is TRBV28 and J is TRBJ2-1, with 7 bases identical to TRBD1. Germline V gene data show CDR1 as MDHEN and CDR2 as SYDVKM. The CDR3 loop spans 17 amino acids. Trimming cost V 3 bases and J 5 bases; bases outside gene matches: 13. In nucleotides, the CDR3 is TGTGCCAGCAGTTTCCCTCTGCGGACAGGAGCGGACAATGAGCAGTTCTTC. This translates into CASSFPLRTGADNEQFF.

The V call is TRBV28, the J call TRBJ2-7; 7 bases are a match to TRBD1. The CDR3 loop spans 14 amino acids. Germline V gene data show CDR1 as MDHEN and CDR2 as SYDVKM. With V trimmed by 7 bases and J by 3 bases, 9 bases remained unmatched. The DNA of the CDR3 is TGTGCCAGCACTAGAACAGGGGATCTCTACGAGCAGTACTTC. Its protein product is CASTRTGDLYEQYF.

The chain joins TRBV10-1 to TRBJ1-6; the D gene is possibly TRBD1 (6 bases). The CDR3 sequence is 14 residues long. Trimming left V 6 bases short and J 9 bases short, with 15 bases between. Germline CDR1 WNHNN, CDR2 SYGVQD (reference sequence). CDR3 amino acids: CASSPGQLGSPLHF. The CDR3 bases are TGCGCCAGCAGCCCCGGACAGCTTGGTTCACCCCTCCACTTT.

The chain recombines TRBV4-3 with TRBJ2-5, with 7 bases aligning to TRBD2. V trimming: 1 base; J trimming: 9 bases; junction bases outside the gene matches: 11. CDR1 is LGHNA and CDR2 is YSLEER in the germline V gene. The CDR3 length is 15 residues. As DNA, the CDR3 is TGCGCCAGCAGCCAAGTTTTCAGCGGGGAGCACCCCCAGTACTTC. Translating gives CASSQVFSGEHPQYF.

V gene TRBV5-6 combines with J gene TRBJ2-3, with TRBD2 matching 12 bases. This CDR3 is built from 17 residues. CDR1 SGHDT and CDR2 YYEEEE come from the germline V gene. The J segment lost 4 bases and the V segment lost 4 bases, leaving 10 bases of the junction unmatched. The CDR3 sequence: CASSPRWTSGDADTQYF. Written as DNA, the CDR3 is TGTGCCAGCAGCCCACGATGGACTAGCGGGGATGCAGATACGCAGTATTTT.

The chain combines TRBV28 with TRBJ1-5, with 7 nucleotides matching TRBD1. Germline V gives CDR1 MDHEN, CDR2 SYDVKM. This CDR3 is 15 amino acids long. Unmatched junction bases numbered 7, after V lost 2 bases and J lost 6 bases. The DNA for the CDR3 is TGTGCCAGCAGTTTACAGGGGGGAGGAGGTCAGCCCCAGCATTTT. Residues: CASSLQGGGGQPQHF.

This clone has just one count. V and J are TRBV3-1 (or the pseudogene TRBV3-2) and TRBJ1-6; 7 bases match TRBD1. Unmatched junction bases numbered 9, after V lost 4 bases and J lost 9 bases. The V gene's germline CDR1 is LGHDT and CDR2 YNNKEL (reference sequence). This CDR3 has 15 amino acids. DNA of the CDR3: TGTGCCAGCAGCCTTACCGGGACAGCGGGTTCACCCCTCCACTTT. Translation: CASSLTGTAGSPLHF.

The gene calls are TRBV5-8 and TRBJ2-1; D remains unclear. Deletions cut 4 bases from V and 0 bases from J, with 14 bases between. The CDR3 sequence is 16 residues long. Germline CDR1 and CDR2: SGHTS and YDEGEE. CDR3: CASSASGLSSYNEQFF. As DNA, the CDR3 is TGTGCCAGCAGCGCATCAGGATTGAGCTCCTACAATGAGCAGTTCTTC.

This chain joins TRBV5-4 and TRBJ1-2, with D uncertain. V lost 2 bases to trimming and J lost 5 bases, with 13 bases between them. Germline V lookup: CDR1 SGHNT, CDR2 YYREEE (reference sequence). The CDR3 length is 14 residues. In DNA form, the CDR3 reads TGTGCCAGCAGCTTTGCCACTATCCCATATGGCTACACCTTC. It specifies CASSFATIPYGYTF.

The chain is built from TRBV9 and TRBJ2-6, with no clear D. Germline CDR1 is SGDLS and CDR2 is YYNGEE. The CDR3 consists of 20 residues. V lost 0 bases, J lost 0 bases, and 19 bases lay in between. CDR3 amino acids: CASSVVVADSRSSGANVLTF. Here the CDR3 DNA reads TGTGCCAGCAGCGTAGTAGTAGCAGACTCCCGGAGCTCTGGGGCCAACGTCCTGACTTTC. Filled out from reference TRBV9 and TRBJ2-6, the complete variable domain reads DSGVTQTPKHLITATGQRVTLRCSPRSGDLSVYWYQQSLDQGLQFLIQYYNGEERAKGNILERFSAQQFPDLHSELNLSSLELGDSALYFCASSVVVADSRSSGANVLTFGAGSRLTVL.

This clone showed up just a few times. The V gene is TRBV6-2 or TRBV6-3, the J gene TRBJ2-7; maybe TRBD2 (5 bases). This CDR3 has 15 residues. The germline V gene has CDR1 MNHEY and CDR2 SVGEGT. The ends were cut back, 1 base at V and 2 bases at J, with 12 bases in the middle. This CDR3 reads CASSYFEGGPYEQYF. DNA for the CDR3: TGTGCCAGCAGTTACTTTGAGGGTGGCCCCTACGAGCAGTACTTC.

This clone was counted only a few times. The chain employs TRBV5-1 and TRBJ2-7; 10 nucleotides agree with TRBD2. The junction had 6 bases not matched to a gene; V was cut back by 9 bases and J by 6 bases. Germline V gives CDR1 SGHRS, CDR2 YFSETQ. This CDR3 is 12 amino acids long. Here the CDR3 reads CATGTSDREQYF. CDR3 DNA sequence: TGCGCCACTGGGACTAGCGATCGCGAGCAGTACTTC.

The CDR3 spells CASSVKQGTEQYF. The CDR3, as DNA: TGTGCCAGTAGTGTTAAACAGGGAACCGAGCAGTACTTC. J is TRBJ2-7 and V is TRBV19; D possibly corresponds to TRBD1 (6 bases). V was pared by 5 bases and J by 6 bases, with 14 bases between. Germline CDR1 and CDR2: LNHDA and SQIVND (reference sequence). The CDR3 is 13 amino acids.

The chain carries TRBV4-3 and TRBJ1-2; D is ambiguous. CDR3 length equals 16 residues. The germline V gene has CDR1 LGHNA and CDR2 YSLEER. Trimming cost V 0 bases and J 4 bases, with 15 bases left between them. CDR3 protein: CASSQESPQSAYGYTF. The CDR3, as DNA: TGCGCCAGCAGCCAAGAGTCCCCCCAAAGCGCCTATGGCTACACCTTC.

This clone was seen only once. The chain uses TRBV20-1 and TRBJ2-3; D uncertain. There are 12 residues in the CDR3. CDR1 DFQATT and CDR2 SNEGSKA come from the germline V gene (reference sequence). V was shortened by 3 bases and J by 0 bases, with 4 bases between the two germline ends. CDR3 nucleotide sequence: TGCAGTGCTAGTGCTAGCACAGATACGCAGTATTTT. Protein sequence: CSASASTDTQYF.

This sequence joins TRBV28 and TRBJ1-5, with a possible D match to TRBD1 (5 bases). The CDR3 sequence is 15 residues long. In germline, CDR1 is MDHEN, CDR2 SYDVKM. Trimming removed 6 bases from V and 6 bases from J, with 18 bases in between. The CDR3 reads CASRSVGRLAQPQHF. The CDR3 coding sequence is TGTGCCAGCAGGTCCGTGGGGCGCTTGGCTCAGCCCCAGCATTTT.

This chain connects TRBV4-3 to TRBJ2-7; D not resolved. The CDR3 spans 13 residues. Germline V gene sequence: CDR1 LGHNA, CDR2 YSLEER. V was shortened by 3 bases and J by 3 bases, with 9 bases between the two germline ends. The CDR3 sequence is CASSQSLFYEQYF. The DNA for the CDR3 is TGCGCCAGCAGCCAGTCACTTTTCTACGAGCAGTACTTC.

This chain uses TRBV5-6 with TRBJ2-2; 8 bases align to TRBD2. This CDR3 comprises 15 residues. The V segment lost 4 bases and the J segment 7 bases; nucleotides outside the gene matches: 9. Germline CDR1 SGHDT, CDR2 YYEEEE. CDR3 bases: TGTGCCAGCAGCACCACGGGAGGGCCATACGGGGAGCTGTTTTTT. It codes for CASSTTGGPYGELFF.

This clone has more than one count but fewer than ten. The rearrangement links TRBV6-2 or TRBV6-3 to TRBJ2-1, with 10 positions matching TRBD2. J lost 5 bases, V lost 2 bases, and 9 bases had no gene match. Germline V gives CDR1 MNHEY, CDR2 SVGEGT. The CDR3 covers 17 residues. The CDR3 region is CASSYNWGLALNNEQFF. The CDR3 bases are TGTGCCAGCAGTTACAATTGGGGACTAGCGTTGAACAATGAGCAGTTCTTC.